This T cell receptor beta chain was sequenced during a study of CD8+ T cells in alopecia areata. Study-level information: Patients received oral tofacitinib, 5 to 10 mg twice daily, for moderate-to-severe alopecia areata.

RNA was extracted and reverse transcribed into cDNA as the sequencing template. Clones were sequenced by immunoSEQ multiplex PCR, and TCRdb holds only the in-frame ones, with some missing. The sample contains 150,000 or so clones, about 89% of which appear only once. Germline V gene sequence: CDR1 LNHDA, CDR2 SQIVND (reference sequence). The CDR3 extends over 12 amino acids. The V end lost 8 bases, the J end lost 7 bases, and 15 bases lay between the germline ends. This clone has only a few counts. No antigen is known for it. Study findings and constraints: Whereas mice showed it more clearly, TCR sharing across patients was murkier, possibly because of HLA.

The receptor was isolated from a human donor with alopecia areata. Sequenced here: CD8+ T cells sorted from blood, sampled at week 0. This chain links TRBV19 with TRBJ2-7; TRBD1 is a possible D gene (5 bases). CDR3 region: CASHSPKGEQYF. The DNA of the CDR3 is TGTGCCAGTCATAGCCCCAAGGGGGAGCAGTACTTC.